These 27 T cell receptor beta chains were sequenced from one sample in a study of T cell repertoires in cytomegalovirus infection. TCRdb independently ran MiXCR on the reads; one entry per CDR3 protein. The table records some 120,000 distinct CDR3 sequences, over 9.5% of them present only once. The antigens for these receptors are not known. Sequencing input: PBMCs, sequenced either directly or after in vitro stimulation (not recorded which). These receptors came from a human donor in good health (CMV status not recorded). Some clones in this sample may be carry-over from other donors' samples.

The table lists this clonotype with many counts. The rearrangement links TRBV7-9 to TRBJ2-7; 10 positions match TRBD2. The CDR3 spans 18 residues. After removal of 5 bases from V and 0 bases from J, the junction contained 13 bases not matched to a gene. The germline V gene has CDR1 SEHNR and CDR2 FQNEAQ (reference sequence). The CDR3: CASSPENRLAGRSYEQYV. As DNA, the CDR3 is TGTGCCAGCAGCCCCGAGAACAGACTAGCGGGCCGCTCCTACGAGCAGTACGTC.

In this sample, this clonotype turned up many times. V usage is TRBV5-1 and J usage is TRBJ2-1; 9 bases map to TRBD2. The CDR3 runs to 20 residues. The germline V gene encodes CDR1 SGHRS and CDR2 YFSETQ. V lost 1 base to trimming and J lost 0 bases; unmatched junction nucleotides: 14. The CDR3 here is CASSLYLGSGSLSSYNEQFF. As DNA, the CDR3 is TGCGCCAGCAGCTTGTACTTGGGTAGCGGGAGCTTATCCTCCTACAATGAGCAGTTCTTC.

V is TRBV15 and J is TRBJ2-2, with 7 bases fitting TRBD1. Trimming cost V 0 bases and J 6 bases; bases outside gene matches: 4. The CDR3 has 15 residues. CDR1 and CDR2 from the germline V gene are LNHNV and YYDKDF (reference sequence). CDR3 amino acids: CATSRDRQGPGELFF. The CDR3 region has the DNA TGTGCCACCAGCAGAGACCGACAGGGCCCCGGGGAGCTGTTTTTT.

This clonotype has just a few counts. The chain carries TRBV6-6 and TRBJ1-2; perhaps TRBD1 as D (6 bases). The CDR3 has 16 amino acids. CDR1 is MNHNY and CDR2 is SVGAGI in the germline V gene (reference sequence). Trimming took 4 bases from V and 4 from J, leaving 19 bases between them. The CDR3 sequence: CASSSKGGPGAYGYTF. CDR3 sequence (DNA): TGTGCCAGCAGTTCCAAGGGGGGGCCCGGGGCCTATGGCTACACCTTC.

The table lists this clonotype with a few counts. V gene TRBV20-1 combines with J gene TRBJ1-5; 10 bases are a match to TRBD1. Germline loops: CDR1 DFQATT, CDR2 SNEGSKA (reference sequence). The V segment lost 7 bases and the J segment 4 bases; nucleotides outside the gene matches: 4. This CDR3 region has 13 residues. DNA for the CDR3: TGCAGTGTTCGACAGGGGGCAAATCAGCCCCAGCATTTT. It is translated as CSVRQGANQPQHF.

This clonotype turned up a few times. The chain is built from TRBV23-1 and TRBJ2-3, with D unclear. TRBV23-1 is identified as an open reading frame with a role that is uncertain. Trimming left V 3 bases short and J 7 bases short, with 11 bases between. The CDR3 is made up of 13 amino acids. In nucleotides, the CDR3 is TGCGCCAGCAGTCATGGGTTCCGGAATACGCAGTATTTT. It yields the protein CASSHGFRNTQYF.

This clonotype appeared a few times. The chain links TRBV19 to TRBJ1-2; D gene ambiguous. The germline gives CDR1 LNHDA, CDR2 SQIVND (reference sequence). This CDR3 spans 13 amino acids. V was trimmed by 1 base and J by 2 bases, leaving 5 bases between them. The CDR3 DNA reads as TGTGCCAGTAGTATAGTCGGGAACTATGGCTACACCTTC. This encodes CASSIVGNYGYTF.

CDR3 DNA: TGTGCCATCACACAAGGCTTGGGCTACACCTTC. Its protein product is CAITQGLGYTF. The gene calls are TRBV6-2 or TRBV6-3 and TRBJ1-2; D is unresolved. Germline V gene data show CDR1 as MNHEY and CDR2 as SVGEGT. The CDR3 spans 11 residues. The V and J ends lost 10 bases and 8 bases respectively, with 14 bases between them.

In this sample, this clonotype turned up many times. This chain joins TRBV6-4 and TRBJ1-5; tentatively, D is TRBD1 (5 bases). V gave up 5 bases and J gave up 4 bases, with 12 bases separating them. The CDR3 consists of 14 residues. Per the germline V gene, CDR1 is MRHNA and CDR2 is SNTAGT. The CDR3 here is CASSPAGGNQPQHF. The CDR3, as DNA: TGTGCCAGCAGTCCTGCCGGGGGTAATCAGCCCCAGCATTTT.

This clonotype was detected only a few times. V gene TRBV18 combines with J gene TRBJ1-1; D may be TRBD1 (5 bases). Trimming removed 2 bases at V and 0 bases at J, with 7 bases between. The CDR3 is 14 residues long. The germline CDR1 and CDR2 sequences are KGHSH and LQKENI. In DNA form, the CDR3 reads TGTGCCAGCTCACCAGGAGGGGTGAACACTGAAGCTTTCTTT. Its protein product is CASSPGGVNTEAFF.

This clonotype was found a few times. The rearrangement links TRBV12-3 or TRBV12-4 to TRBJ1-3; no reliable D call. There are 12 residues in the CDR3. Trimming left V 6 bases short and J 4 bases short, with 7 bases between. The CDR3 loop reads CASSSWGNTIYF. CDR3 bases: TGTGCCAGCAGCTCCTGGGGAAACACCATATATTTT.

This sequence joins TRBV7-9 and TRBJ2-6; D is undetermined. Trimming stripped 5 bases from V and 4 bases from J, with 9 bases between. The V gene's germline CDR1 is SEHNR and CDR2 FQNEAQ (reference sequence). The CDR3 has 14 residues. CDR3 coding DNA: TGTGCCAGCAGCCCCCCCCCCGGGGCCAACGTCCTGACTTTC. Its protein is CASSPPPGANVLTF.

CDR3 sequence reads: CASSESGTGYSYEQYV. The CDR3 DNA follows: TGTGCCAGCAGCGAATCCGGGACAGGCTATTCCTACGAGCAGTACGTC. This chain uses TRBV6-2 or TRBV6-3 with TRBJ2-7; TRBD1 matches at 8 bases. Germline CDR1 is MNHEY and CDR2 is SVGEGT. The CDR3 covers 16 residues. V was clipped by 6 bases and J by 1 base; unmatched bases: 11.

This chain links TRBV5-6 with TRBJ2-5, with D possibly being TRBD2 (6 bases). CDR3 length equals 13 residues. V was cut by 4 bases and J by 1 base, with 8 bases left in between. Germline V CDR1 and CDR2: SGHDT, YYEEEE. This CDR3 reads CASSGAGQETQYF. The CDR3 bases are TGTGCCAGCAGCGGAGCGGGCCAAGAGACCCAGTACTTC.

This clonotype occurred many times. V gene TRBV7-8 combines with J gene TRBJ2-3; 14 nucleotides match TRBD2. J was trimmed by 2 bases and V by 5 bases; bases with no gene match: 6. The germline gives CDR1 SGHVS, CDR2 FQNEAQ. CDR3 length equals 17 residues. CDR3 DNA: TGTGCCAGCAGCCTTGGGACTAGCGGGAGTTACACAGATACGCAGTATTTT. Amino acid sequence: CASSLGTSGSYTDTQYF.

This chain's CDR3 is CASSFEGLVNTEAFF. The CDR3 bases are TGCGCCAGCAGCTTCGAGGGCTTGGTGAACACTGAAGCTTTCTTT. V is TRBV5-1 and J is TRBJ1-1; D is unclear. The CDR3 consists of 15 residues. Trimming stripped 2 bases from V and 0 bases from J, with 11 bases between. Germline lookup yields CDR1 SGHRS and CDR2 YFSETQ. Full variable domain (missing parts from reference TRBV5-1 and TRBJ1-1): KAGVTQTPRYLIKTRGQQVTLSCSPISGHRSVSWYQQTPGQGLQFLFEYFSETQRNKGNFPGRFSGRQFSNSRSEMNVSTLELGDSALYLCASSFEGLVNTEAFFGQGTRLTVV.

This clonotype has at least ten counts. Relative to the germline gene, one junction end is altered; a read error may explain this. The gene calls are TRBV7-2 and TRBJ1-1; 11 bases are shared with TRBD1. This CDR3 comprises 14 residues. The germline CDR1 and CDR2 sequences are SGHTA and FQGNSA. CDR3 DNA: TGTGCCAGCAGCCACAGCTATGGAATGGGACAGGGGGATTTT. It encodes CASSHSYGMGQGDF.

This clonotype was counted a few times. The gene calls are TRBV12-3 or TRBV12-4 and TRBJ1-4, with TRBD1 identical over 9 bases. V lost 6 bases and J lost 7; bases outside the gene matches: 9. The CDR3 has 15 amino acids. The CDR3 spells CASSQNRGPGEKLFF. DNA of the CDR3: TGTGCCAGCAGCCAGAACAGGGGGCCTGGTGAAAAACTGTTTTTT.

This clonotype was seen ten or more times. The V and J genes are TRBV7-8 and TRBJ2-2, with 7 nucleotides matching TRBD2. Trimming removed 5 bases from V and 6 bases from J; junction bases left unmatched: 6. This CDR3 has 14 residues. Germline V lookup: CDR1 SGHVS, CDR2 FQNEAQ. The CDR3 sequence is CASSQNSGSGELFF. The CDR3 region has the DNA TGTGCCAGCAGCCAAAATAGCGGGTCCGGGGAGCTGTTTTTT. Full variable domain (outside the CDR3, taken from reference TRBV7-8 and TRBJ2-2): GAGVSQSPRYKVAKRGQDVALRCDPISGHVSLFWYQQALGQGPEFLTYFQNEAQLDKSGLPSDRFFAERPEGSVSTLKIQRTQQEDSAVYLCASSQNSGSGELFFGEGSRLTVL.

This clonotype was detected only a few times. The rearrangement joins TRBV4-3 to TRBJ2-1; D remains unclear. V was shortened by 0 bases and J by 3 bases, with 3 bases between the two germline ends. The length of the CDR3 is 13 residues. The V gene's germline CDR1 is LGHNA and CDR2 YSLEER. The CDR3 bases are TGCGCCAGCAGCCAAGATCTCTACAATGAGCAGTTCTTC. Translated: CASSQDLYNEQFF.

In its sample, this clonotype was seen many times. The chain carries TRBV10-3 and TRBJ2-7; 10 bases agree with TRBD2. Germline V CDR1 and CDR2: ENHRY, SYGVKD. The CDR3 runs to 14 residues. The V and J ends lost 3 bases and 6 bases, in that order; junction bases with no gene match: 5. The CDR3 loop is CAISDPSGSGEQYV. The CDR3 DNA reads TGTGCCATCAGTGATCCTAGCGGGAGTGGCGAGCAGTACGTC.

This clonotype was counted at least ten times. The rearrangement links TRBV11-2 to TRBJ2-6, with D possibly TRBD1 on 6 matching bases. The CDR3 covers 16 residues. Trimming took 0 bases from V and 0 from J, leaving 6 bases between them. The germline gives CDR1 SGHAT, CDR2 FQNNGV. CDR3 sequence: CASSLEGGSGANVLTF. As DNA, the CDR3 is TGTGCCAGCAGCTTAGAAGGGGGCTCTGGGGCCAACGTCCTGACTTTC.

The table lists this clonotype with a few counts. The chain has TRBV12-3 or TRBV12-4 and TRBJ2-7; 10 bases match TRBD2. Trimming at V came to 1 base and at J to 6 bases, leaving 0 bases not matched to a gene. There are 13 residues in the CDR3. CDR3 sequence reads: CASSLGTSGEQYF. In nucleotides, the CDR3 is TGTGCCAGCAGTTTAGGGACTAGCGGCGAGCAGTACTTC.

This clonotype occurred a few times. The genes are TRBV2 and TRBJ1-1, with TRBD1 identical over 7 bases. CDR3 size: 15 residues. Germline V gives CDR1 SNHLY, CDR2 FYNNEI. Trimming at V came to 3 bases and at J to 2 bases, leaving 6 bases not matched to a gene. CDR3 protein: CASSEDRQLNTEAFF. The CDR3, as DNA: TGTGCCAGCAGTGAGGACAGGCAGCTTAACACTGAAGCTTTCTTT.

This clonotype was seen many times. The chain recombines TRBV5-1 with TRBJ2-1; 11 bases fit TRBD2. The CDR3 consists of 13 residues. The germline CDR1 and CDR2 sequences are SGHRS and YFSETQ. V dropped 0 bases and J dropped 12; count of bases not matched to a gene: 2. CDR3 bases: TGCGCCAGCAGCTTGGCCCTAGCGGGAGGGCAGTTCTTC. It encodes CASSLALAGGQFF. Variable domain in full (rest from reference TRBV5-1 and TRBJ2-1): KAGVTQTPRYLIKTRGQQVTLSCSPISGHRSVSWYQQTPGQGLQFLFEYFSETQRNKGNFPGRFSGRQFSNSRSEMNVSTLELGDSALYLCASSLALAGGQFFGPGTRLTVL.

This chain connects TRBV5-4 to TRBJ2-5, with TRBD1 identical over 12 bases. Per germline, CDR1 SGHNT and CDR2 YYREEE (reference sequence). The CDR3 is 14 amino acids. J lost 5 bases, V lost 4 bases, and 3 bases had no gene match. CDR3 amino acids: CASSGTGGWETQYF. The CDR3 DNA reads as TGTGCCAGCAGCGGGACAGGGGGCTGGGAGACCCAGTACTTC.

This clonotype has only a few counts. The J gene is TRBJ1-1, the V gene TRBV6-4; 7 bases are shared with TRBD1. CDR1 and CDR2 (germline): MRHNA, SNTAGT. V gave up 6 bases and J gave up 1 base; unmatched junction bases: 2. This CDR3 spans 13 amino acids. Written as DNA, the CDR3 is TGTGCCAGCAGAAGGACAGGGAACACTGAAGCTTTCTTT. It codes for CASRRTGNTEAFF.